This entry lists 27 T cell receptor beta chains sequenced from one sample in a study of radiation and T cells in renal cell carcinoma. Clones were read by immunoSEQ multiplex PCR, and TCRdb kept only the in-frame ones, dropping some. The table has about 78,000 clones, 70% to 90% seen once. Time point given: blood 4 weeks post-SBRT, at nephrectomy. Treatment here: 15 Gy SBRT to primary tumor, nephrectomy 4 weeks later. The source was blood, collected from a patient whose treatment included radiotherapy and nephrectomy. The receptors shown here come from a woman in her seventies with renal cell carcinoma.

The chain is built from TRBV7-6 and TRBJ1-3; TRBD1 is a possible D gene (6 bases). The germline V and J ends were trimmed by 3 bases and 4 bases, with 10 bases remaining between them. The germline CDR1 and CDR2 sequences are SGHVS and FNYEAQ. The length of the CDR3 is 14 residues. In DNA form, the CDR3 reads TGTGCCAGCAGCTTGGCCGGGACAGGAAACACCATATATTTT. Its translation is CASSLAGTGNTIYF.

V is TRBV18 and J is TRBJ1-4; D is unclear. The CDR3 has 11 amino acids. Germline CDR1 is KGHSH and CDR2 is LQKENI. V gave up 5 bases and J gave up 11 bases, with 9 bases separating them. DNA for the CDR3: TGTGCCAGCTCATATGGAGGGAAACTGTTTTTT. This sequence encodes CASSYGGKLFF.

The chain couples TRBV15 to TRBJ2-6; 8 bases match TRBD1. CDR1 and CDR2 from the germline V gene are LNHNV and YYDKDF (reference sequence). This CDR3 region has 15 residues. The trim removed 5 bases at V and 2 bases at J, leaving 2 bases unmatched. CDR3 sequence (DNA): TGTGCCACCAGCCGGGGACAGGCTGGGGCCAACGTCCTGACTTTC. Amino acids: CATSRGQAGANVLTF.

This rearrangement joins TRBV5-6 to TRBJ2-7, with D possibly TRBD2 on 7 matching bases. Germline CDR1 reads SGHDT; CDR2 reads YYEEEE. V shed 6 bases and J shed 1 base, with 17 bases lying between them. The CDR3 is made up of 15 amino acids. CDR3 in amino acids: CASTIRGDKSYEQYF. The CDR3 DNA sequence: TGTGCCAGCACCATCCGGGGGGACAAGTCCTACGAGCAGTACTTC.

The chain combines TRBV6-5 with TRBJ2-1; TRBD1 is a possible D gene (6 bases). V lost 5 bases to trimming and J lost 5 bases, with 13 bases between them. The CDR3 has 14 amino acids. CDR1 and CDR2 from the germline V gene are MNHEY and SVGAGI. CDR3 in DNA: TGTGCCAGCAGTCGACAGGAAACAGACAATGAGCAGTTCTTC. This sequence encodes CASSRQETDNEQFF.

The rearrangement joins TRBV6-5 to TRBJ1-1; a weak D match, TRBD1 (5 bases). The V gene lost 5 bases and the J gene lost 5 bases, with 15 bases spanning the gap. This CDR3 spans 14 amino acids. Germline V gene data show CDR1 as MNHEY and CDR2 as SVGAGI. The CDR3 is CASSKTDAGTEAFF. CDR3 in DNA: TGTGCCAGCAGTAAGACAGATGCGGGGACTGAAGCTTTCTTT.

V is TRBV19 and J is TRBJ2-7; the match to TRBD1 covers 10 bases. The CDR3 has 15 residues. Germline V CDR1 and CDR2: LNHDA, SQIVND (reference sequence). The V segment lost 2 bases and the J segment 4 bases; nucleotides outside the gene matches: 5. CDR3 amino acids: CASSIPGTGVYEQYF. The DNA of the CDR3 is TGTGCCAGTAGTATACCCGGGACAGGGGTATACGAGCAGTACTTC.

This sequence joins TRBV19 and TRBJ2-2; D gene ambiguous. CDR1 is LNHDA and CDR2 is SQIVND in the germline V gene (reference sequence). V lost 6 bases and J lost 0, with 14 bases in between. The length of the CDR3 is 16 residues. As DNA, the CDR3 is TGTGCCAGTAGCAAGGCCACCACGTCGAACACCGGGGAGCTGTTTTTT. Protein product: CASSKATTSNTGELFF.

The chain recombines TRBV6-5 with TRBJ2-1; tentative D call: TRBD2 (5 bases). CDR1 and CDR2 (germline): MNHEY, SVGAGI. This CDR3 has 11 amino acids. Trimming took off 8 bases at V and 8 bases at J, with 10 bases between the two ends. DNA of the CDR3: TGTGCCAGCGGACTTGGCGATGAGCAGTTCTTC. Protein sequence: CASGLGDEQFF.

The V and J genes are TRBV28 and TRBJ1-2; TRBD1 agrees at 7 bases. Per germline, CDR1 MDHEN and CDR2 SYDVKM. V lost 6 bases to trimming and J lost 4 bases; unmatched junction nucleotides: 5. The CDR3 covers 13 residues. The CDR3 sequence: CASRTGAGYGYTF. The CDR3 bases are TGTGCCAGCAGAACAGGGGCAGGCTATGGCTACACCTTC.

The V and J genes are TRBV5-8 and TRBJ1-5, with 8 nucleotides matching TRBD1. There are 15 residues in the CDR3. Trimming took 5 bases from V and 1 from J; bases not matched to a gene: 5. The V gene's germline CDR1 is SGHTS and CDR2 YDEGEE. CDR3 sequence reads: CASRNRGSSNQPQHF. The CDR3 DNA is TGTGCCAGCAGGAACAGGGGGAGCAGCAATCAGCCCCAGCATTTT. The variable domain in full, with the rest retrieved from reference TRBV5-8 and TRBJ1-5, is EAGVTQSPTHLIKTRGQQATLRCSPISGHTSVYWYQQALGLGLQFLLWYDEGEERNRGNFPPRFSGRQFPNYSSELNVNALELEDSALYLCASRNRGSSNQPQHFGDGTRLSIL.

V and J are TRBV6-1 and TRBJ2-6; unclear D gene. The V and J ends lost 2 bases and 0 bases respectively, with 17 bases between them. The CDR3 has 19 residues. In germline, CDR1 is MNHNS, CDR2 SASEGT. Written as DNA, the CDR3 is TGTGCCAGCAGTGAATCCGCCCCGCCTGCATACTCTGGGGCCAACGTCCTGACTTTC. Translation gives CASSESAPPAYSGANVLTF.

The rearrangement links TRBV30 to TRBJ1-5; a weak D match, TRBD1 (5 bases). Trimming took off 2 bases at V and 0 bases at J, with 17 bases between the two ends. CDR1 is GTSNPN and CDR2 is SVGIG in the germline V gene (reference sequence). CDR3 length: 17 amino acids. CDR3 DNA: TGTGCCTGGAGTAATGGGATGGGGGGTTATAGCAATCAGCCCCAGCATTTT. The encoded protein is CAWSNGMGGYSNQPQHF.

The gene calls are TRBV29-1 and TRBJ2-1; D may be TRBD1 (6 bases). V shed 7 bases and J shed 1 base, with 20 bases lying between them. CDR1 is SQVTM and CDR2 is ANQGSEA in the germline V gene. The length of the CDR3 is 16 residues. CDR3 sequence: CSAQTGGQGSYNEQFF. The DNA of the CDR3 is TGCAGCGCCCAAACTGGGGGCCAAGGTTCCTACAATGAGCAGTTCTTC.

The CDR3 DNA follows: TGCGCCAGCAGCTTAGATATAATGAACACCGGGGAGCTGTTTTTT. It is translated as CASSLDIMNTGELFF. The gene calls are TRBV5-1 and TRBJ2-2; D not certain. Trimming cost V 2 bases and J 1 base, with 9 bases left between them. CDR1 and CDR2 from the germline V gene are SGHRS and YFSETQ. The CDR3 spans 15 residues.

The chain combines TRBV20-1 with TRBJ2-5; D may match TRBD1 or TRBD2 (5 bases each). The germline V gene has CDR1 DFQATT and CDR2 SNEGSKA (reference sequence). With 6 bases removed from V and 5 bases from J, the gap between germline ends came to 7 bases. The CDR3 is 10 amino acids. The CDR3 DNA is TGCAGTGCCTGGGGGGAGACCCAGTACTTC. Residues: CSAWGETQYF.

This clone was recorded a few times. The J gene is TRBJ1-3, the V gene TRBV28; D perhaps matches TRBD1 (5 bases). The CDR3 is made up of 12 amino acids. CDR1 is MDHEN and CDR2 is SYDVKM in the germline V gene. V lost 10 bases to trimming and J lost 6 bases, with 13 bases between them. The CDR3 protein is CATGGFANTIYF. In nucleotides, the CDR3 is TGTGCCACGGGGGGTTTCGCAAACACCATATATTTT. Using reference TRBV28 and TRBJ1-3 for the parts outside the CDR3, the full variable domain is DVKVTQSSRYLVKRTGEKVFLECVQDMDHENMFWYRQDPGLGLRLIYFSYDVKMKEKGDIPEGYSVSREKKERFSLILESASTNQTSMYLCATGGFANTIYFGEGSWLTVV.

The rearrangement joins TRBV4-2 to TRBJ1-1, with D uncertain. The CDR3 has 14 amino acids. Between the trimmed V and J ends, which lost 0 bases and 1 base, there was a span of 6 bases. Per the germline V gene, CDR1 is LGHNA and CDR2 is YNFKEQ. The DNA of the CDR3 is TGTGCCAGCAGCCAAGATCCGGGGAACACTGAAGCTTTCTTT. It codes for CASSQDPGNTEAFF.

V is TRBV7-2 and J is TRBJ2-1; tentatively, D is TRBD2 (6 bases). The CDR3 is made up of 16 amino acids. The germline CDR1 and CDR2 sequences are SGHTA and FQGNSA. V was clipped by 0 bases and J by 0 bases, with 9 bases between them. The CDR3 here is CASSLARGSSYNEQFF. The CDR3, as DNA: TGTGCCAGCAGCTTAGCCCGGGGGAGCTCCTACAATGAGCAGTTCTTC.

This sequence joins TRBV30 and TRBJ1-4; perhaps TRBD1 as D (6 bases). Germline-derived CDR1 and CDR2 are GTSNPN and SVGIG (reference sequence). CDR3 length equals 15 residues. V shed 1 base and J shed 4 bases, with 13 bases lying between them. The CDR3 DNA reads TGTGCCTGGAGTGCCGGGACATCGATTAATGAAAAACTGTTTTTT. Amino acids: CAWSAGTSINEKLFF.

The chain employs TRBV7-2 and TRBJ1-5; D ambiguous. CDR1 is SGHTA and CDR2 is FQGNSA in the germline V gene. The CDR3 extends over 15 amino acids. Between the trimmed V and J ends, which lost 1 base and 0 bases, there was a span of 7 bases. In DNA form, the CDR3 reads TGTGCCAGCAGCTTAGGAGTGGTTAGCAATCAGCCCCAGCATTTT. Translated, it gives CASSLGVVSNQPQHF. Using reference TRBV7-2 and TRBJ1-5 for the parts outside the CDR3, the full variable domain is GAGVSQSPSNKVTEKGKDVELRCDPISGHTALYWYRQSLGQGLEFLIYFQGNSAPDKSGLPSDRFSAERTGGSVSTLTIQRTQQEDSAVYLCASSLGVVSNQPQHFGDGTRLSIL.

This chain joins TRBV19 and TRBJ1-1; possibly TRBD1 for D (5 bases). The CDR3 loop spans 15 amino acids. Trimming stripped 3 bases from V and 5 bases from J, with 16 bases between. CDR1 is LNHDA and CDR2 is SQIVND in the germline V gene (reference sequence). The CDR3 here is CASSIGTRRITEAFF. DNA of the CDR3: TGTGCCAGTAGTATTGGGACCCGGAGGATTACTGAAGCTTTCTTT.

The chain links TRBV27 to TRBJ1-1; no definite D call. CDR1 MNHEY and CDR2 SMNVEV come from the germline V gene (reference sequence). V was clipped by 2 bases and J by 7 bases, with 14 bases between them. This CDR3 is 14 amino acids long. CDR3 coding DNA: TGTGCCAGCAGTTTACTTTCTGACTCAGGTGAAGCTTTCTTT. This encodes CASSLLSDSGEAFF.

The CDR3 nucleotides are TGTGCCAGCAGCTATCTGACAGGGCCCTATGGCTACACCTTC. Translating gives CASSYLTGPYGYTF. The chain combines TRBV5-4 with TRBJ1-2, with 7 positions matching TRBD1. The CDR3 sequence is 14 residues long. CDR1 and CDR2 (germline): SGHNT, YYREEE (reference sequence). V lost 3 bases to trimming and J lost 4 bases; unmatched junction nucleotides: 6.

CDR3 bases: TGTGCCAGCAGCTTAGATAGTTTCACAGATACGCAGTATTTT. Protein product: CASSLDSFTDTQYF. The gene calls are TRBV7-2 and TRBJ2-3; D not resolved. Trimming stripped 1 base from V and 2 bases from J, with 7 bases between. CDR1 is SGHTA and CDR2 is FQGNSA in the germline V gene. CDR3 length: 14 residues.

This chain connects TRBV5-1 to TRBJ2-5; no definite D call. The DNA end is more similar to TRBJ2-7, so the J call may be wrong. CDR1 and CDR2 from the germline V gene are SGHRS and YFSETQ. The CDR3 contains 14 residues. The DNA of the CDR3 is TGCGCCAGCAGCTTGGATGCGAGATCCTACGAGCAGTACTTC. It encodes CASSLDARSYEQYF.

This clone turned up a few times. V is TRBV5-4 and J is TRBJ1-6; a weak D match, TRBD1 (6 bases). V was trimmed by 4 bases and J by 9 bases, leaving 17 bases between them. Germline values: CDR1 SGHNT, CDR2 YYREEE (reference sequence). There are 15 residues in the CDR3. The CDR3 DNA is TGTGCCAGCAGCGGGTGGGCCCTAGGGGGTTCACCCCTCCACTTT. It translates to CASSGWALGGSPLHF.